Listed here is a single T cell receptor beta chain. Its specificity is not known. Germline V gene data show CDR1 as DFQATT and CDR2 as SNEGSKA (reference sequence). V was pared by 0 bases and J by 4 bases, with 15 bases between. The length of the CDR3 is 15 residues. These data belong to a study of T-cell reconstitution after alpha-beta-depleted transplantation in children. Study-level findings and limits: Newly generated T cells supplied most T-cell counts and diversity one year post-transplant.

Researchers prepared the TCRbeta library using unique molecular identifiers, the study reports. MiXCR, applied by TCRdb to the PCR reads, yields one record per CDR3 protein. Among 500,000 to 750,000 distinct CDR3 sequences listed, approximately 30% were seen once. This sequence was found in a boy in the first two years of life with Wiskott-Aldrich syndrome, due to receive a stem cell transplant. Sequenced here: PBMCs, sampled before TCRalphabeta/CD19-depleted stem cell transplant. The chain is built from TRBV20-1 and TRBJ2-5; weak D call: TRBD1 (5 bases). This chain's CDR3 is CSARDGLRAGETQYF. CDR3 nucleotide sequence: TGCAGTGCTAGAGATGGCCTCAGGGCAGGAGAGACCCAGTACTTC.